The rows below give T cell receptor beta chains drawn from one sample of a study of neurological immune-mediated disorders. One entry per CDR3 protein results from TCRdb running MiXCR on the 5' RACE reads. This table has about 99,000 distinct CDR3 sequences, 10% to 14% appearing once. Sequenced: PBMCs. These receptors originate from a female donor with HTLV-1-associated myelopathy (HAM/TSP). Both conserved end residues are part of each CDR3. Fields, in order: D gene, V gene, clone size, J gene, CDR3 protein, CDR3 DNA. The D gene is left open where the match is weak. Size is stated for part of the rows, as once, few or many counts, or as a class when the clone is expanded.

D: NA
V: TRBV15
size: many
J: TRBJ1-1
CDR3: CATSRMTAVNTEAFF
DNA: TGTGCCACCAGCAGAATGACAGCGGTGAACACTGAAGCTTTCTTT

D: TRBD1
V: TRBV27
size: many
J: TRBJ2-7
CDR3: CASSRTGASYEQYF
DNA: TGTGCCAGCAGTCGGACAGGTGCTTCCTACGAGCAGTACTTC

D: TRBD1
V: TRBV7-9
size: many
J: TRBJ2-7
CDR3: CASSVTGGEQYF
DNA: TGTGCCAGCAGCGTAACAGGGGGCGAGCAGTACTTC

D: NA
V: TRBV12-3/TRBV12-4
size: many
J: TRBJ2-4
CDR3: CASSFRQGNIQYF
DNA: TGTGCCAGCAGTTTTAGGCAGGGGAACATTCAGTACTTC

D: NA
V: TRBV27
size: many
J: TRBJ2-7
CDR3: CASGLSSYEQYF
DNA: TGTGCCAGCGGTCTCAGCTCCTACGAGCAGTACTTC

D: TRBD2
V: TRBV5-1
size: many
J: TRBJ2-1
CDR3: CASSLDPGGLNEQFF
DNA: TGCGCCAGCAGCCTGGATCCGGGGGGGCTAAATGAGCAGTTCTTC

D: NA
V: TRBV20-1
size: many
J: TRBJ2-4
CDR3: CSASRHVTKNIQYF
DNA: TGCAGTGCAAGCCGACATGTTACCAAAAACATTCAGTACTTC

D: NA
V: TRBV5-1
size: many
J: TRBJ2-1
CDR3: CASSLISTYNEQFF
DNA: TGCGCCAGCAGCTTGATCAGTACCTACAATGAGCAGTTCTTC

D: TRBD1
V: TRBV10-3
size: NA
J: TRBJ2-2
CDR3: CAIRTGTGGVRELFF
DNA: TGTGCCATCAGAACCGGGACAGGGGGAGTCAGGGAGCTGTTTTTT

D: TRBD1
V: TRBV28
size: many
J: TRBJ2-5
CDR3: CASSSYWTGGAEQETQYF
DNA: TGTGCCAGCAGTTCATACTGGACAGGGGGCGCGGAGCAAGAGACCCAGTACTTC

D: NA
V: TRBV7-2
size: many
J: TRBJ1-1
CDR3: CASSLLPGTTEAFF
DNA: TGTGCCAGCAGCTTACTCCCAGGGACTACTGAAGCTTTCTTT

D: NA
V: TRBV5-1
size: many
J: TRBJ2-1
CDR3: CASSPAWGDPYNEQFF
DNA: TGCGCCAGCAGCCCGGCGTGGGGGGATCCCTACAATGAGCAGTTCTTC

D: TRBD1
V: TRBV5-1
size: many
J: TRBJ2-1
CDR3: CASSSGTGKYNEQFF
DNA: TGCGCCAGCAGCTCCGGGACAGGGAAGTACAATGAGCAGTTCTTC

D: NA
V: TRBV7-9
size: many
J: TRBJ2-5
CDR3: CASSQDLQETQYF
DNA: TGTGCCAGCAGCCAGGACCTACAAGAGACCCAGTACTTC

D: NA
V: TRBV5-1
size: NA
J: TRBJ1-1
CDR3: CASSPGGANTEAFF
DNA: TGCGCCAGCAGCCCCGGGGGGGCCAACACTGAAGCTTTCTTT